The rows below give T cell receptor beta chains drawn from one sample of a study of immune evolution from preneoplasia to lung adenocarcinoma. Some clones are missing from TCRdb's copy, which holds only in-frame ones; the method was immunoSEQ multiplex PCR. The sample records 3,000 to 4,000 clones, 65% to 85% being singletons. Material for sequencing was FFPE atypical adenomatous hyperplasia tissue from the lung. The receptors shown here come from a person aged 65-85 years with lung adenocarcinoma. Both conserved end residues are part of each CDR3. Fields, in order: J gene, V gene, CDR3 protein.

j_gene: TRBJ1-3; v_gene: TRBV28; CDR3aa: CASTTTPGGGLHSGNTIYF
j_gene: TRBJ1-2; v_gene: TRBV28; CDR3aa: CASSFRDGYTF
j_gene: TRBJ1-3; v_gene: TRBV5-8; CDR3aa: CARSVPGGTIYF
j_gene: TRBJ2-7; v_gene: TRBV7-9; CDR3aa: CASSSTDRSYEQYF
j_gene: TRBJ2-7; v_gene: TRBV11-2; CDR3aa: CASSLDYEQYF
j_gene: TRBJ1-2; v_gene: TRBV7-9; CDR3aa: CASSLGGSYGYTF
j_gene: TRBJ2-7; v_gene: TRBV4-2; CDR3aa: CASSSEVLSYEQYF
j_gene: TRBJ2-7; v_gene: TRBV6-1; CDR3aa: CASRLDYYEQYF
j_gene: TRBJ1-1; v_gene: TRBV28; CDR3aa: CASSSDRGQNTEAFF
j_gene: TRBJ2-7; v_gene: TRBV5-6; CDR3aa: CASSRSSGISYEQYF
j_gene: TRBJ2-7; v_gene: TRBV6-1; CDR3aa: CASSDFLGNSHEQYF
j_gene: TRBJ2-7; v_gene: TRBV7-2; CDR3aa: CASSLALDLTSGLYEQYF
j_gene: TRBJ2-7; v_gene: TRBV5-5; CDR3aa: CASSLVRDIASYEQYF
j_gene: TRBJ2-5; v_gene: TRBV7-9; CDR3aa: CASSLESETQYF
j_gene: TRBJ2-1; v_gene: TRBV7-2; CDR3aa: CASSLTSGSWDEQFF
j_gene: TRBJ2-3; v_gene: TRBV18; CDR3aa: CASSPNQGRTDTQYF
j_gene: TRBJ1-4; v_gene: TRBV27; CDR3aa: CASRPRGPTNEKLFF
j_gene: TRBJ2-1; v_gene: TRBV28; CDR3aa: CASSSPRLRFF
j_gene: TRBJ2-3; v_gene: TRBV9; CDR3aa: CASSAGSGPDTQYF
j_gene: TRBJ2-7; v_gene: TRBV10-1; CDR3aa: CASRHRNPF
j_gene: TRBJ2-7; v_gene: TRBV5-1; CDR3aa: CASSWAGSGTGYEQYF
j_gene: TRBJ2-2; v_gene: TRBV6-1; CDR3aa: CASSEGTSDTGELFF
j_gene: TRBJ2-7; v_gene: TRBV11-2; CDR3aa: CASSLGLGGAGYEQYF
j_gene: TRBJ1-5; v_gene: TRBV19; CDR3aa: CASSIGVEQPQHF
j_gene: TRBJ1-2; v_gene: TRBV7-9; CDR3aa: CASSFGINYGYTF
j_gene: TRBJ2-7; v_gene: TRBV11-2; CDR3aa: CASSLVIYEQYF
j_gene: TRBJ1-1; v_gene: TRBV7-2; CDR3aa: CASSLGGGVMNTEAFF
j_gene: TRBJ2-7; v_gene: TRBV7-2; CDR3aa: CASSLAGEIEQYF
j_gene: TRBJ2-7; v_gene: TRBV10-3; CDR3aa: CAISDPRNEQYF
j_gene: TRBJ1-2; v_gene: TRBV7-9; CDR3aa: CAYEEGASGYTF
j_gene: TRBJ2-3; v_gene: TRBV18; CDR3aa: CASSPPLGLAGAGTDTQYF
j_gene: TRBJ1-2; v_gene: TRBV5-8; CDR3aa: CASSLFRLNYGYTF
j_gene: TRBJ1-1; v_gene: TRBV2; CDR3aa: CASSYRKGEAFF
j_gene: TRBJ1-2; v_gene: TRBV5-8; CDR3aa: CASSPPEGYTF
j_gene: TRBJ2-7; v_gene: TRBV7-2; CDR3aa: CASSLATGLVLWEQYF
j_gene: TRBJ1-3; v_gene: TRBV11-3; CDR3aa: CASSLQVVSGNTIYF
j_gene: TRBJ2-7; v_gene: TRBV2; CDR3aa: CASSEWNSYEQYF
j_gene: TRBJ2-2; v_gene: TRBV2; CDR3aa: CASRGMGAARGELFF
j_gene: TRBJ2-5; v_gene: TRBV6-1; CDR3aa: CASSEGASGTRGTQYF
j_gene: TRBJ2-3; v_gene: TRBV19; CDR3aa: CASSNRDTDTQYF
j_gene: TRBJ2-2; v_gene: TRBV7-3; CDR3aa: CASSLGGQGNTGELFF
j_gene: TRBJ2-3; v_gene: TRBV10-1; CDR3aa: CASSEGLAGQYF
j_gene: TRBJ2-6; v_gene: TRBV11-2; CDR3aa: CASTGSSGANVLTF
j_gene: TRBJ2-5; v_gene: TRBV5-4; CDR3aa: CASSSRTESSETQYF
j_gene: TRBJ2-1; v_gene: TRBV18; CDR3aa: CASSPLSREEQFF
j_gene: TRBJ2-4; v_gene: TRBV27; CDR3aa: CASSPLRTGVNIQYF
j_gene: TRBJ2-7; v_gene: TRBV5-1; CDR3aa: CASSLGGGGSYEQYF
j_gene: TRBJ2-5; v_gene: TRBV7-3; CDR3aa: CASSAGGSQETQYF
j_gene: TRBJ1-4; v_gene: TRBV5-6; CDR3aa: CASSLVGGENEKLFF
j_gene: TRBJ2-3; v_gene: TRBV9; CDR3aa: CASSGLQEDTQYF
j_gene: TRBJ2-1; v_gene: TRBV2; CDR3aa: CASSVAGPAYNEQFF
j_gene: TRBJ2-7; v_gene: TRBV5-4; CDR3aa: CASSLGRDGSYEQYF
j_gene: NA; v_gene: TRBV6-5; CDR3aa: CASSYTLRQSDEQYF
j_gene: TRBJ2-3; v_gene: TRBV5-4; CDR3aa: CASSPGQGSWSGTQYF
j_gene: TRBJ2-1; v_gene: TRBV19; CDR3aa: CASSSTSGRAKFF
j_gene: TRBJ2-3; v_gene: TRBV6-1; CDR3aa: CASSEGTSGFGDTQYF
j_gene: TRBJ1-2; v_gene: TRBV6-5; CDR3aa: CASESTNYGYTF
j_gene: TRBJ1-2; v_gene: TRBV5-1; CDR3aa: CASSTTGLYGYTF
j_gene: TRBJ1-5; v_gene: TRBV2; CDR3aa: CASTIQGAWGSNQPQHF
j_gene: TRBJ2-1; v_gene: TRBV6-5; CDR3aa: CASSSRPTGGMNEQFF